This passage covers 21 T cell receptor beta chains from one sample sequenced in a study of blood T cell repertoires in COVID-19. Sequencing used immunoSEQ multiplex PCR; TCRdb keeps in-frame clones, though not all of them. The sample includes 150,000 to 200,000 clones, about 86% seen only once; the top ten take 20% to 25%. The sequenced sample was PBMCs or T cells enriched from blood (not recorded which). The receptors shown here come from a woman in her thirties or forties in a cohort exposed to, infected with or recovered from COVID-19 (not recorded which).

This clone was seen a handful of times. Other nucleotide sequences from this sample produce the same CDR3. The chain is built from TRBV6-5 and TRBJ1-5; D possibly corresponds to TRBD1 (6 bases). The CDR3 runs 13 residues. CDR1 and CDR2 (germline): MNHEY, SVGAGI. V was pared by 6 bases and J by 7 bases, with 13 bases between. DNA for the CDR3: TGTGCCAGCAGCCCGACAGGTGGCCAGCCCCAGCATTTT. This gives the protein CASSPTGGQPQHF.

The chain carries TRBV5-1 and TRBJ1-2, with 7 bases matching TRBD1. CDR1 is SGHRS, CDR2 YFSETQ, per germline. This CDR3 is 16 amino acids long. Trimming at V came to 1 base and at J to 0 bases, leaving 6 bases not matched to a gene. The CDR3 DNA is TGCGCCAGCAGCTTGACGGGACAGTATCCTAACTATGGCTACACCTTC. It specifies CASSLTGQYPNYGYTF.

This sequence joins TRBV7-6 and TRBJ1-1; the match to TRBD1 covers 11 bases. The trim removed 6 bases at V and 3 bases at J, leaving 9 bases unmatched. CDR1 and CDR2 (germline): SGHVS, FNYEAQ. This CDR3 has 16 amino acids. CDR3 sequence: CASRPGTGGLDTEAFF. CDR3 in DNA: TGTGCCAGCAGGCCCGGGACAGGGGGATTGGACACTGAAGCTTTCTTT.

Only one count was recorded for this clone. The chain carries TRBV6-5 and TRBJ2-1; 7 nucleotides align to TRBD2. The CDR3 spans 13 residues. V was clipped by 6 bases and J by 7 bases; unmatched bases: 6. CDR1 is MNHEY, CDR2 SVGAGI, per germline. The CDR3 is CASSPGRGNEQFF. CDR3 bases: TGTGCCAGCAGCCCAGGGCGGGGGAATGAGCAGTTCTTC.

The rearrangement links TRBV27 to TRBJ2-5; tentative D call: TRBD1 (6 bases). Looked up from germline, CDR1 is MNHEY and CDR2 is SMNVEV (reference sequence). The CDR3 is 18 residues long. V was trimmed by 4 bases and J by 1 base, leaving 22 bases between them. The CDR3 DNA reads as TGTGCCAGCAGTTCACACTATGCCCGACAGGCCCTCCAAGAGACCCAGTACTTC. Amino acids: CASSSHYARQALQETQYF.

The CDR3 DNA follows: TGTGCCAGCAGTTCCGTCTCCTACGAGCAGTACTTC. Translated, it gives CASSSVSYEQYF. The chain carries TRBV12-3 or TRBV12-4 and TRBJ2-7, with D unclear. Trimming took off 4 bases at V and 0 bases at J, with 4 bases between the two ends. The CDR3 length is 12 residues.

The rearrangement links TRBV27 to TRBJ1-2; D perhaps matches TRBD1 (5 bases). In germline, CDR1 is MNHEY, CDR2 SMNVEV (reference sequence). V shed 2 bases and J shed 6 bases, with 10 bases lying between them. CDR3 length: 13 residues. CDR3 residues: CASSLKGWNGYTF. CDR3 DNA: TGTGCCAGCAGTTTAAAGGGGTGGAATGGCTACACCTTC.

The rearrangement uses TRBV7-9 and TRBJ1-2; 8 bases are shared with TRBD1. The germline gives CDR1 SEHNR, CDR2 FQNEAQ (reference sequence). J gave up 7 bases and V 0 bases, and 4 bases lay outside the gene matches. The CDR3 has 14 amino acids. The chain's CDR3 is CASSLADRVFGYTF. In nucleotides, the CDR3 is TGTGCCAGCAGCTTAGCGGACAGGGTCTTTGGCTACACCTTC.

The chain employs TRBV11-2 and TRBJ2-7; D is unresolved. This CDR3 comprises 15 residues. Looked up from germline, CDR1 is SGHAT and CDR2 is FQNNGV. Trimming took off 5 bases at V and 0 bases at J, with 14 bases between the two ends. This chain's CDR3 is CASSVDTQSSYEQYF. The CDR3 nucleotides are TGTGCCAGCAGCGTCGACACCCAAAGCTCCTACGAGCAGTACTTC.

This clone was recorded a few times. V and J are TRBV7-9 and TRBJ2-5, with a possible D match to TRBD2 (6 bases). This CDR3 spans 14 amino acids. V was cut by 4 bases and J by 5 bases, with 14 bases left in between. CDR1 and CDR2 (germline): SEHNR, FQNEAQ (reference sequence). CDR3 sequence: CASSSAGRGETQYF. CDR3 sequence (DNA): TGTGCCAGCAGCTCCGCTGGACGGGGGGAGACCCAGTACTTC.

The table lists this clone with a few counts. This rearrangement joins TRBV5-1 to TRBJ2-5; the D gene is possibly TRBD2 (5 bases). The germline CDR1 and CDR2 sequences are SGHRS and YFSETQ. V was pared by 4 bases and J by 3 bases, with 13 bases between. This CDR3 has 14 residues. The CDR3 protein is CASSPAGEEETQYF. The CDR3 DNA reads as TGCGCCAGCAGCCCGGCGGGCGAGGAAGAGACCCAGTACTTC.

This rearrangement joins TRBV6-8 to TRBJ1-2; 8 bases fit TRBD1. The CDR3 contains 16 residues. CDR1 and CDR2 (germline): MNHGY, SAAAGT. The trim removed 0 bases at V and 6 bases at J, leaving 9 bases unmatched. CDR3 nucleotides: TGTGCCAGCAGTTACTCGGGTCCCGACAGGGGCCATGGCTACACCTTC. Its protein is CASSYSGPDRGHGYTF.

The rearrangement links TRBV3-1 (or the pseudogene TRBV3-2) to TRBJ2-3; 8 nucleotides agree with TRBD1. CDR3 length: 16 residues. CDR1 is LGHDT and CDR2 is YNNKEL in the germline V gene (reference sequence). The ends lost 4 bases at V and 5 bases at J; junction bases unmatched: 11. CDR3 nucleotide sequence: TGTGCCAGCAGCCCCTCTGACAGGGGCGTGAGAGATACGCAGTATTTT. It codes for CASSPSDRGVRDTQYF.

The chain is built from TRBV12-3 or TRBV12-4 and TRBJ2-7; D possibly corresponds to TRBD1 (5 bases). Trimming cost V 3 bases and J 4 bases, with 10 bases left between them. This CDR3 region has 13 residues. The CDR3 loop is CASSFGRAYEQYF. The CDR3 DNA is TGTGCCAGCAGTTTTGGCAGGGCATACGAGCAGTACTTC.

The chain carries TRBV27 and TRBJ1-6; 7 bases agree with TRBD1. The J segment lost 6 bases and the V segment lost 6 bases, leaving 8 bases of the junction unmatched. The length of the CDR3 is 15 residues. CDR1 MNHEY and CDR2 SMNVEV come from the germline V gene (reference sequence). CDR3 DNA: TGTGCCAGCAGACTAGTGGGACAGACTAATTCACCCCTCCACTTT. It codes for CASRLVGQTNSPLHF.

This chain joins TRBV5-4 and TRBJ2-5; D is unresolved. CDR1 and CDR2 (germline): SGHNT, YYREEE (reference sequence). V lost 0 bases to trimming and J lost 0 bases, with 12 bases between them. This CDR3 spans 16 amino acids. The CDR3 is CASSLEGRAYQETQYF. The CDR3 DNA is TGTGCCAGCAGCTTGGAAGGCAGAGCGTACCAAGAGACCCAGTACTTC.

This sequence joins TRBV6-1 and TRBJ1-2; TRBD1 agrees at 7 bases. The CDR3 spans 16 residues. In germline, CDR1 is MNHNS, CDR2 SASEGT. V shed 2 bases and J 5 bases; nucleotides not matched to a gene: 11. Here the CDR3 reads CASSELRTGIIYGYTF. The CDR3, as DNA: TGTGCCAGCAGTGAACTTCGGACAGGAATAATTTATGGCTACACCTTC.

The rearrangement joins TRBV6-5 to TRBJ2-3, with D unclear. This CDR3 comprises 13 residues. Trimming removed 7 bases at V and 5 bases at J, with 13 bases between. CDR1 and CDR2 from the germline V gene are MNHEY and SVGAGI. The DNA of the CDR3 is TGTGCCAGCACTATATACCCCATAGATACGCAGTATTTT. Translating gives CASTIYPIDTQYF.

The chain is built from TRBV12-3 or TRBV12-4 and TRBJ1-5; D is perhaps TRBD1 (6 bases). The CDR3 is 13 amino acids. V shed 7 bases and J shed 7 bases, with 14 bases lying between them. CDR3 loop: CASTGGVRQPQHF. The CDR3 DNA reads TGTGCCAGCACGGGGGGCGTTCGGCAGCCCCAGCATTTT.

V and J are TRBV11-3 and TRBJ2-5, with 9 bases fitting TRBD1. After removal of 5 bases from V and 5 bases from J, the junction contained 12 bases not matched to a gene. Germline values: CDR1 SGHNT, CDR2 YENEEA. The CDR3 consists of 16 residues. Here the CDR3 DNA reads TGTGCCAGCAGCCCAACTGGGACAGGGAAAGTCGAGACCCAGTACTTC. Its translation is CASSPTGTGKVETQYF.

The sample holds one count of this clone. The rearrangement joins TRBV6-5 to TRBJ2-3; possible D gene TRBD2, 6 bases. V was trimmed by 0 bases and J by 0 bases, leaving 10 bases between them. The CDR3 runs 16 residues. CDR1 MNHEY and CDR2 SVGAGI come from the germline V gene. CDR3 nucleotide sequence: TGTGCCAGCAGTTACTCGGGGGAGGTTAGCACAGATACGCAGTATTTT. Translated: CASSYSGEVSTDTQYF.